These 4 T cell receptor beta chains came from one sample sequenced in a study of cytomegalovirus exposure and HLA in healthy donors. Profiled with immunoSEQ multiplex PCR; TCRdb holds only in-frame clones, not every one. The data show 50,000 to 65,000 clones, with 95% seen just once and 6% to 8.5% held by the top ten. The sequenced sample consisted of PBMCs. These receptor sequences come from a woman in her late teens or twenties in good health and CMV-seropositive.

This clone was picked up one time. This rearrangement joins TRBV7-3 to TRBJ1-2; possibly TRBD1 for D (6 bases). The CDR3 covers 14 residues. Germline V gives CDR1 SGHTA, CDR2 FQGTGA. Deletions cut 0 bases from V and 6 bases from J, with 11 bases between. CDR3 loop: CASSLTSGDHGYTF. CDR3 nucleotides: TGTGCCAGCAGCTTAACGTCAGGGGATCATGGCTACACCTTC.

The CDR3 DNA reads as TGTGCCATCACCCCCGGACAGGGAACCTACGAGCAGTACTTC. It is translated as CAITPGQGTYEQYF. The chain recombines TRBV10-3 with TRBJ2-7; 8 bases are shared with TRBD1. Germline CDR1 is ENHRY and CDR2 is SYGVKD. Trimming took 7 bases from V and 2 from J; bases not matched to a gene: 7. CDR3 length equals 14 residues.

In nucleotides, the CDR3 is TGTGCCAGCAGTTCACCCAGGGGTCAACACACTGAAGCTTTCTTT. This codes for CASSSPRGQHTEAFF. V gene TRBV28 combines with J gene TRBJ1-1; tentatively, D is TRBD1 (6 bases). The germline V gene has CDR1 MDHEN and CDR2 SYDVKM. The CDR3 is 15 residues long. V lost 4 bases and J 3 bases, leaving 15 bases between the germline ends.

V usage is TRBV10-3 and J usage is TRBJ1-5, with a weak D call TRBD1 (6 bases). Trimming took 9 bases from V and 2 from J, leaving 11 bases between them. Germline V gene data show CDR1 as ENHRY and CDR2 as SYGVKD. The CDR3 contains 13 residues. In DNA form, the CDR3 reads TGTGCCATAGGGGGGGTGGGCAATCAGCCCCAGCATTTT. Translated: CAIGGVGNQPQHF.